These T cell receptor beta chains were read from a single sample in a study of cytomegalovirus exposure and HLA in healthy donors. The data were produced by immunoSEQ multiplex PCR, yet TCRdb's version contains in-frame clones alone and is incomplete. The repertoire holds approximately 80,000 clones, with 70% to 85% as singletons. Sequenced material: PBMCs. The receptor source for this set is a man aged 25 to 40 in good health and CMV-seropositive. The CDR3 runs from the conserved cysteine through the conserved F or W. Fields, in order: D gene, clone size, J gene, V gene, CDR3 DNA, CDR3 protein. The D gene is left open where the match is weak. A clone size is listed for some rows: how often the clone was seen (once, few, many), or a class if it is expanded.

TRBD1 few TRBJ2-7 TRBV5-6 TGTGCCAGCAGCTTGGCCCCAGGGGGTAACTACGAGCAGTACTTC CASSLAPGGNYEQYF
TRBD1 . TRBJ2-3 TRBV7-9 TGTGCCAGCAGTTTTATCCCCGGGACAGGGGTTGGAGATACGCAGTATTTT CASSFIPGTGVGDTQYF
. . TRBJ1-2 TRBV15 TGTGCCACCAGCAGTCAGAGGGGGGGTTATGGCTACACCTTC CATSSQRGGYGYTF
. once TRBJ2-7 TRBV15 TGTGCCACCAGCAGAGTGGGAGACGAGCAGTACTTC CATSRVGDEQYF
TRBD1 few TRBJ1-2 TRBV19 TGTGCCAGTAGTACCCGGGACAGGGTCTATGGCTACACCTTC CASSTRDRVYGYTF
. . TRBJ1-1 TRBV18 TGTGCCAGCTCATCAGGGCAGGAAGCTTTCTTT CASSSGQEAFF
TRBD1 . TRBJ2-7 TRBV27 TGTGCCAGCAGTTTAGGGACAGGGGCCTACGAGCAGTACTTC CASSLGTGAYEQYF
. . TRBJ1-1 TRBV5-4 TGTGCCAGCAGCTTAGAGAACAGGGAAAAGGCTGAAGCTTTCTTT CASSLENREKAEAFF
TRBD2 . TRBJ2-1 TRBV7-2 TGTGCCAGCAGCTCGGGGGGGGCGGGGGCGGTTGAGCAGTTCTTC CASSSGGAGAVEQFF
TRBD1 . TRBJ1-2 TRBV9 TGTGCCAGCAGCGTAGAGGCAGGGGGCAACTATGGCTACACCTTC CASSVEAGGNYGYTF
. . TRBJ1-1 TRBV18 TGTGCCAGCTCACCACCGCCGGGAAGAGAGACTGAAGCTTTCTTT CASSPPPGRETEAFF
TRBD1 . TRBJ2-3 TRBV4-1 TGCGCCAGCAGCCAAAGGACAGGGCCGACGGATACGCAGTATTTT CASSQRTGPTDTQYF
. few TRBJ2-1 TRBV30 TGTGCCTGGAGTGTACCTAGCCCTACCACAGCGCAGTTCTTC CAWSVPSPTTAQFF
. once TRBJ1-5 TRBV6-5 TGTGCCAGCAGTTACTCCAGGGATCGCAATCAGCCCCAGCATTTT CASSYSRDRNQPQHF
TRBD1 few TRBJ1-1 TRBV7-8 TGTGCCAGCAGCTTGAGGACAGGGGCTCCGCGGGACACTGAAGCTTTCTTT CASSLRTGAPRDTEAFF
TRBD2 . TRBJ2-3 TRBV5-4 TGTGCCAGCAGCTCCAAGGCGGGGGGCTACACTAGCACAGATACGCAGTATTTT CASSSKAGGYTSTDTQYF
. . TRBJ1-2 TRBV28 TGTGCCAGCAGTTCCCATAAAGCTCTTTGTGGCTACACCTTC CASSSHKALCGYTF
. . TRBJ2-7 TRBV27 TGTGCCAGCCTAAAGGTAGATGAGGGCCCTCGCTACGAGCAGTACTTC CASLKVDEGPRYEQYF
. . TRBJ2-7 TRBV6-1 TGTGCCAGCAACAACCGCGAGCAGTACTTC CASNNREQYF
TRBD1 . TRBJ2-7 TRBV7-9 TGTGCCAGCAGCTTATGGACAGGGGGATCCTACGAGCAGTACTTC CASSLWTGGSYEQYF
. . TRBJ2-3 TRBV5-4 TGTGCCAGCAGCTTGGAAGGGGTACACACAGATACGCAGTATTTT CASSLEGVHTDTQYF
. . TRBJ1-2 TRBV19 TGTGCCAGTAGTAACAGGGAGCGGAATAACTATGGCTACACCTTC CASSNRERNNYGYTF
TRBD1 . TRBJ2-3 TRBV4-1 TGCGCCAGCAGCTCAACCGGGACAGAAGAAGATACGCAGTATTTT CASSSTGTEEDTQYF
. . TRBJ2-1 TRBV5-6 TGTGCCAGCAGCCCTAGGATTTGGGATGAGCAGTTCTTC CASSPRIWDEQFF
TRBD1 few TRBJ2-7 TRBV6-5 TGTGCCAGCAGTTCCCCGAGACAGGGGGCCTACGAGCAGTACTTC CASSSPRQGAYEQYF
TRBD1 . TRBJ2-5 TRBV7-6 TGTGCCAGCAGCCGGGACAGGCAAGAGACCCAGTACTTC CASSRDRQETQYF
. . TRBJ2-1 TRBV2 TGTGCCAGCAGTGAGCGGGATAGCGGCTACAATGAGCAGTTCTTC CASSERDSGYNEQFF
TRBD1 . TRBJ1-1 TRBV18 TGTGCCAGCTCCCTTGACAGGGATACGGCTGAAGCTTTCTTT CASSLDRDTAEAFF
TRBD2 . TRBJ2-3 TRBV4-1 TGCGCCAGCAGCCCTTCCTCGTTGGGACTAGCGGGCACAGATACGCAGTATTTT CASSPSSLGLAGTDTQYF
TRBD1 . TRBJ1-1 TRBV6-6 TGTGCCAGCAGTTATGGGACAGGGGCGATAGGAACTGAAGCTTTCTTT CASSYGTGAIGTEAFF
. . TRBJ2-1 TRBV18 TGTGCCAGCTCCAGGGGAGGGACGAGCTCCTACAATGAGCAGTTCTTC CASSRGGTSSYNEQFF
. . TRBJ1-1 TRBV4-1 TGCGCCAGCAGCCAAGATCCGAGGAACACTGAAGCTTTCTTT CASSQDPRNTEAFF
. . TRBJ1-5 TRBV5-6 TGTGCCAGCAGCCCACCGGGTGGAGGGCTGGGCAATCAGCCCCAGCATTTT CASSPPGGGLGNQPQHF
TRBD2 . TRBJ2-1 TRBV19 TGTGCCAGTAGCCTAATGGGAGCGGGAGGGCCTATTGAGCAGTTCTTC CASSLMGAGGPIEQFF
. . TRBJ2-7 TRBV7-8 TGTGCCAGCAGTCCCCGACAGCTAAAACCCCTCTTAAGCTCCTACGAGCAGTACTTC CASSPRQLKPLLSSYEQYF
TRBD2 . TRBJ2-5 TRBV5-1 TGCGCCAGCAGCTTGGCAACGGGAGCGGGAGTGGGGGAGACCCAGTACTTC CASSLATGAGVGETQYF